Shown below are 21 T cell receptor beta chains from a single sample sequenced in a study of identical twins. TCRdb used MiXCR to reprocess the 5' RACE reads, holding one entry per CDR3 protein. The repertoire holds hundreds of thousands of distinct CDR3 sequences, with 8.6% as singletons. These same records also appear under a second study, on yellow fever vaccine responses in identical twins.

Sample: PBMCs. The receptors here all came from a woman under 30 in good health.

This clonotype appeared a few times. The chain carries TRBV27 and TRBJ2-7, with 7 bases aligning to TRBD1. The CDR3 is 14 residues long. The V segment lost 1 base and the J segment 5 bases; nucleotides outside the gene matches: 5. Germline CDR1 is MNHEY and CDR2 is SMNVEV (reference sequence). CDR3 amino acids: CASSLFATGDEQYF. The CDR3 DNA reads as TGTGCCAGCAGTTTATTTGCCACAGGGGACGAGCAGTACTTC.

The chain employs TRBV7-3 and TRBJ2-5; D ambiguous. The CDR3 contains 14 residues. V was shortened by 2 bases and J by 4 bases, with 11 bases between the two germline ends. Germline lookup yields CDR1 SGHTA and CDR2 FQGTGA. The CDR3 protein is CASSLGPQPETQYF. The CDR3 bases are TGTGCCAGCAGCTTAGGACCGCAACCAGAGACCCAGTACTTC.

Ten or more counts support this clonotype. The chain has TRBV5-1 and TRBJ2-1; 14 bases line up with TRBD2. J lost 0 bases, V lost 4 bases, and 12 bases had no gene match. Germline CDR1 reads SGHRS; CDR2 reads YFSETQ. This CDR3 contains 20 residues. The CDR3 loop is CASSGGLAGADLSSYNEQFF. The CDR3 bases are TGCGCCAGCAGCGGGGGACTAGCGGGAGCCGACCTCAGCTCCTACAATGAGCAGTTCTTC.

The CDR3 sequence: CASSQSETGGGYNEQFF. The CDR3 nucleotides are TGTGCCAGCAGCCAATCCGAGACAGGGGGCGGCTACAATGAGCAGTTCTTC. The chain couples TRBV3-1 to TRBJ2-1; 10 positions agree with TRBD1. The CDR3 is 17 residues long. The ends lost 2 bases at V and 3 bases at J; junction bases unmatched: 7. CDR1 is LGHDT and CDR2 is YNNKEL in the germline V gene (reference sequence).

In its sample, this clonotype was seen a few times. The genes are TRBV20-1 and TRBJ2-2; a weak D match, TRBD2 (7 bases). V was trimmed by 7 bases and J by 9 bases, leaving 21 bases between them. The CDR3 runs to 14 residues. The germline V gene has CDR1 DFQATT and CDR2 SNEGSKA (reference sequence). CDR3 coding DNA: TGCAGTGGGGTTCGGGGCGGGGGCAGCCGGGAGCTGTTTTTT. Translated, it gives CSGVRGGGSRELFF.

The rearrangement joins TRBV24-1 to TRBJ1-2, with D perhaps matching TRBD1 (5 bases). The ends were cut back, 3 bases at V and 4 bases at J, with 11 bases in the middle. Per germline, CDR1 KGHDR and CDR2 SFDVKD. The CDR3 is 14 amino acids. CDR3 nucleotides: TGTGCCACCAGTGATCCTCGACAGAGCTATGGCTACACCTTC. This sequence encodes CATSDPRQSYGYTF.

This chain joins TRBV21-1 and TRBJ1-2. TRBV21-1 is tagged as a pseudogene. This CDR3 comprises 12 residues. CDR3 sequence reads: CASSKAWGGYTF. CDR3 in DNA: TGTGCCAGCAGCAAAGCTTGGGGAGGCTACACCTTC.

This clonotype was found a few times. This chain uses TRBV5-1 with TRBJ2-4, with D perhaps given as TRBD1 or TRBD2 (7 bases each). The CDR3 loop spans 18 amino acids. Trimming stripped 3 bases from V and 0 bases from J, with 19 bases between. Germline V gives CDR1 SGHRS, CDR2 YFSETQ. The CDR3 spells CASSSPRQGGLAKNIQYF. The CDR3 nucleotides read TGCGCCAGCAGCTCCCCCCGACAGGGAGGGCTAGCCAAAAACATTCAGTACTTC.

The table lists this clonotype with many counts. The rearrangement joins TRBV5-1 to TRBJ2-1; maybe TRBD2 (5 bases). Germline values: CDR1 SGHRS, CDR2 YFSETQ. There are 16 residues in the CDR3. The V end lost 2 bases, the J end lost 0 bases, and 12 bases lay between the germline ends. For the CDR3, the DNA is TGCGCCAGCAGCTTCCTTTGGGAGAACTCCTACAATGAGCAGTTCTTC. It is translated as CASSFLWENSYNEQFF.

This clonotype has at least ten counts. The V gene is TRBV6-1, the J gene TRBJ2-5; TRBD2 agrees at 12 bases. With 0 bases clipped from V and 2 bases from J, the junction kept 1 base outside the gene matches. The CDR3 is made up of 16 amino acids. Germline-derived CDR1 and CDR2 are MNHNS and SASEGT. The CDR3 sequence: CASSEALAGGQETQYF. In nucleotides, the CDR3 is TGTGCCAGCAGTGAAGCACTAGCGGGGGGACAAGAGACCCAGTACTTC.

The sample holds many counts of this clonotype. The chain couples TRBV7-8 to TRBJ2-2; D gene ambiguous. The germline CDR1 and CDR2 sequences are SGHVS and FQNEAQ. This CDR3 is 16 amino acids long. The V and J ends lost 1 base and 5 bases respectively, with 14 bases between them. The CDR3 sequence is CASSLVRLPNTGELFF. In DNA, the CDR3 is TGTGCCAGCAGCTTAGTTCGGCTACCTAATACCGGGGAGCTGTTTTTT.

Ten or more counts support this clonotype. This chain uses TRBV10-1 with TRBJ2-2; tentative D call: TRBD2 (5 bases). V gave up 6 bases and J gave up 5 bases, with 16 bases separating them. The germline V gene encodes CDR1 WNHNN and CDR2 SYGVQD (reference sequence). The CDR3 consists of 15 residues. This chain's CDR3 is CASSQTRSLTGELFF. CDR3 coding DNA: TGCGCCAGCAGCCAAACTAGAAGCCTAACCGGGGAGCTGTTTTTT.

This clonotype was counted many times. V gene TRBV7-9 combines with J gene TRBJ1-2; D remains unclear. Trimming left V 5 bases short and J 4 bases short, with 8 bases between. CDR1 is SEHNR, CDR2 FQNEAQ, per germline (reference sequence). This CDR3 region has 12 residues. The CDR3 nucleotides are TGTGCCAGCAGCGAGAGGGTCTATGGCTACACCTTC. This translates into CASSERVYGYTF.

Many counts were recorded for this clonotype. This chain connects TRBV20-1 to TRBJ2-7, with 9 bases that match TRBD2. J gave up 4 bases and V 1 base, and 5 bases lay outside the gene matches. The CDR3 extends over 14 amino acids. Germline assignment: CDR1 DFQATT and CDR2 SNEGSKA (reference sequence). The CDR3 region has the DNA TGCAGTGCTAGAGCCCTCGCGGGAGGGTACGAGCAGTACTTC. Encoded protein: CSARALAGGYEQYF.

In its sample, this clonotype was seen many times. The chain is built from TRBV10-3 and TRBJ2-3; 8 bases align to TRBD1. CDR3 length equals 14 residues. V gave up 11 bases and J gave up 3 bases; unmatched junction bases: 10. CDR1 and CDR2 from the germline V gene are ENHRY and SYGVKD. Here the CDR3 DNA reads TGTGCCGTTAGCGGACAGGGCGTAACAGATACGCAGTATTTT. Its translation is CAVSGQGVTDTQYF.

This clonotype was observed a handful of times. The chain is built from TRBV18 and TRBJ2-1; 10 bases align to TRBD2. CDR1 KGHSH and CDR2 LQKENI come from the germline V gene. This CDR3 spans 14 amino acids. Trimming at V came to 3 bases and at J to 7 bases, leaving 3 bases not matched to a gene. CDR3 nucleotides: TGTGCCAGCTCACCGTCTAGCGGGGGAAATGAGCAGTTCTTC. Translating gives CASSPSSGGNEQFF.

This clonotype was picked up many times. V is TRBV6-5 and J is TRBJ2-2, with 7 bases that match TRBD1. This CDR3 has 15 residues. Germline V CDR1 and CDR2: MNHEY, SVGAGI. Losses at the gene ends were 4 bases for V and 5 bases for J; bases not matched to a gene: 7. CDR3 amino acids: CASSLVAGGTGELFF. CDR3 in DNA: TGTGCCAGCAGTTTAGTGGCAGGGGGAACCGGGGAGCTGTTTTTT.

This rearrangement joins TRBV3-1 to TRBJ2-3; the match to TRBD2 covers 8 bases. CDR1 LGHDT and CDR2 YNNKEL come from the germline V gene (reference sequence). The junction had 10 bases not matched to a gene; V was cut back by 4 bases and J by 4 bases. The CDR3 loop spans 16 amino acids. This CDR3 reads CASSPIAGPEADTQYF. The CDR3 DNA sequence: TGTGCCAGCAGCCCTATAGCGGGGCCAGAGGCAGATACGCAGTATTTT.

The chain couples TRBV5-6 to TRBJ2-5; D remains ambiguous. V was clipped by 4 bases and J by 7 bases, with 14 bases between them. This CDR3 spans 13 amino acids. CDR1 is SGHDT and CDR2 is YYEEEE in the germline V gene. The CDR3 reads CASSPGLLWTQYF. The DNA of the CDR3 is TGTGCCAGCAGCCCCGGGCTACTTTGGACCCAGTACTTC.

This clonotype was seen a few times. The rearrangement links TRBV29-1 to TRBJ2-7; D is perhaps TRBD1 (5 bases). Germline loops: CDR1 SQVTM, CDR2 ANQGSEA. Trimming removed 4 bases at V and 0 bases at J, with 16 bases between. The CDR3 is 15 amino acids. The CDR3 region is CSVVGLKKGSYEQYF. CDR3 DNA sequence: TGCAGCGTTGTGGGGCTCAAGAAAGGCTCCTACGAGCAGTACTTC.

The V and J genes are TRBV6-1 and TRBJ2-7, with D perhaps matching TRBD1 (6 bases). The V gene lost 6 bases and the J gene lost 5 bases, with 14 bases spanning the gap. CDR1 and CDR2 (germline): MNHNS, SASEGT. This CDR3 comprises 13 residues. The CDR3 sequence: CASSRDTPNEQYF. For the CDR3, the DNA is TGTGCCAGCAGCCGGGACACTCCTAACGAGCAGTACTTC.